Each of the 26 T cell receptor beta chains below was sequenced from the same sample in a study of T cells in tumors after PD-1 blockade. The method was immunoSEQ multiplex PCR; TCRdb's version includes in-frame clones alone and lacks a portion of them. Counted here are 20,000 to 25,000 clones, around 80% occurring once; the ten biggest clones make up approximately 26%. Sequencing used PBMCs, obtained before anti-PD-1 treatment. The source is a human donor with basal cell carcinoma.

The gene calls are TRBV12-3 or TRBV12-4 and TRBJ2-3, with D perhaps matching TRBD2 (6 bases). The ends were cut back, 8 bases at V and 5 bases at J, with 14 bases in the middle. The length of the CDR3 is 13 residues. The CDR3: CASGAGGKDTQYF. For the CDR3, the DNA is TGTGCCAGCGGGGCGGGCGGGAAAGATACGCAGTATTTT.

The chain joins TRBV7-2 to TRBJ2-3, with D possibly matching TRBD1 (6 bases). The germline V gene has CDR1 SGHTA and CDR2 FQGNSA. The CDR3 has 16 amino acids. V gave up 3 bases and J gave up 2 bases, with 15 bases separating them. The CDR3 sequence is CASSLRGGLATDTQYF. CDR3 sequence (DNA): TGTGCCAGCAGCTTGCGTGGGGGCCTTGCCACAGATACGCAGTATTTT.

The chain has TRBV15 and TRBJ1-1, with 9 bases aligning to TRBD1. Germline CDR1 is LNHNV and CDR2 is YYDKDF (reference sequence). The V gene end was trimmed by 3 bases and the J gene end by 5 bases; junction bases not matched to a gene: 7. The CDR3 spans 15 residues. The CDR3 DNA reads TGTGCCACCAGCAGGAGGAAACAGGGGGCAACTGAAGCTTTCTTT. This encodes CATSRRKQGATEAFF. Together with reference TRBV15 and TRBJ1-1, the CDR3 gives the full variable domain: DAMVIQNPRYQVTQFGKPVTLSCSQTLNHNVMYWYQQKSSQAPKLLFHYYDKDFNNEADTPDNFQSRRPNTSFCFLDIRSPGLGDTAMYLCATSRRKQGATEAFFGQGTRLTVV.

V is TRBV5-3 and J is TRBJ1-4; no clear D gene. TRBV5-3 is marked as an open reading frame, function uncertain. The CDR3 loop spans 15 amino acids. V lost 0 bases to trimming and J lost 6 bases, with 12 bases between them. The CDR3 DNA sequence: TGTGCCAGAAGCTTGGCCTGGCCTCCGGATGAAAAACTGTTTTTT. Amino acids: CARSLAWPPDEKLFF.

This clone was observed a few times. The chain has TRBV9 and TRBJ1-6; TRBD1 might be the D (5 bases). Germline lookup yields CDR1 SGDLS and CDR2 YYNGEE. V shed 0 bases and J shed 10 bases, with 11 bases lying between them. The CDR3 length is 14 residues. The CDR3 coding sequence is TGTGCCAGCAGCGTAGCAGGGATCGGATCACCCCTCCACTTT. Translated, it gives CASSVAGIGSPLHF.

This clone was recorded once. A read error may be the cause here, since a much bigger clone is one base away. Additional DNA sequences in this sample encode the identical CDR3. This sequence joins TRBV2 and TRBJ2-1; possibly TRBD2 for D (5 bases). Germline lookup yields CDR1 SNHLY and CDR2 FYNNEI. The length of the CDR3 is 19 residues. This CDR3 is CPSCDGWARVGSSYNEQFF. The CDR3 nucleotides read TGTCCCAGCTGTGATGGGTGGGCGCGGGTGGGGAGCTCCTACAATGAGCAGTTCTTC.

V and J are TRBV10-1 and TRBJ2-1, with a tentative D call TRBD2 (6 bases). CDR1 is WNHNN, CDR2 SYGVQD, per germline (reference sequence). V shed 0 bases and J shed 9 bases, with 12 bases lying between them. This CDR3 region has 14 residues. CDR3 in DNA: TGCGCCAGCAGTGAGTCCGTGGGAGCGGGTGAGCAGTTCTTC. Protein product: CASSESVGAGEQFF.

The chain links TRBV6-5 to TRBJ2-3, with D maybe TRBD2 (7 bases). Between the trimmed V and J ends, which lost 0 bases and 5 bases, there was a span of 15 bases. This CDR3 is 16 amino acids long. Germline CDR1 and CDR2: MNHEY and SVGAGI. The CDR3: CASSYSTRGAGDTQYF. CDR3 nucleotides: TGTGCCAGCAGTTACTCAACCCGGGGGGCTGGAGATACGCAGTATTTT.

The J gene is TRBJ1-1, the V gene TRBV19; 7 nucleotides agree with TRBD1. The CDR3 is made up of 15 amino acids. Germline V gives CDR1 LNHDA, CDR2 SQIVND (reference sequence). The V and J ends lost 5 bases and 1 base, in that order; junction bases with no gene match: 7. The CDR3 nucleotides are TGTGCCAGTAGTCACTACCGGGACAGGAACACTGAAGCTTTCTTT. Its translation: CASSHYRDRNTEAFF.

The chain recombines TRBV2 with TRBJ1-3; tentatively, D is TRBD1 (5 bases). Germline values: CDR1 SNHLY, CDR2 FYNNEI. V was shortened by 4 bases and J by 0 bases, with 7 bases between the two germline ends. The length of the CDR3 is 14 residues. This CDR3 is CASSGGTSGNTIYF. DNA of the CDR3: TGTGCCAGCAGTGGTGGGACCTCTGGAAACACCATATATTTT.

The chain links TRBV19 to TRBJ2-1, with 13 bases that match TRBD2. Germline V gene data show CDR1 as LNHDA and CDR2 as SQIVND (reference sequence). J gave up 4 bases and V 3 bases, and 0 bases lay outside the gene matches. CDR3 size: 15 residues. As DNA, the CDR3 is TGTGCCAGTAGTATGGGACTAGCGGGATACAATGAGCAGTTCTTC. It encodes CASSMGLAGYNEQFF.

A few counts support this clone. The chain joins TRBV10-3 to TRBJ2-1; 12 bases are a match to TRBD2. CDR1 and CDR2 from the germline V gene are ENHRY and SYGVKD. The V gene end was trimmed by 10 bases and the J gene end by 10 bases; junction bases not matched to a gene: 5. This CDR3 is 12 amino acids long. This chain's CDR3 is CATTSGSVEQFF. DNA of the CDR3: TGTGCCACGACTAGCGGGAGTGTGGAGCAGTTCTTC.

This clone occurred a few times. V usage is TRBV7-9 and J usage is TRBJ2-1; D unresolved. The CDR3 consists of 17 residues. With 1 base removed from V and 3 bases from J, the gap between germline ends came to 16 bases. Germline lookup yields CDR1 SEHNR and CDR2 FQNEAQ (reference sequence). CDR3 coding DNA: TGTGCCAGCAGCTTAGGTGTTACGGCCTTTCTCTACAATGAGCAGTTCTTC. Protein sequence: CASSLGVTAFLYNEQFF.

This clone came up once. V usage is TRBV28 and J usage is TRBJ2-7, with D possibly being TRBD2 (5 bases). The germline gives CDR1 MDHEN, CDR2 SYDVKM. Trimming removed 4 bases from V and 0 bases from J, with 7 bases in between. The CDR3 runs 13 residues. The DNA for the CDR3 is TGTGCCAGCAGTTCAGGACTCTCCTACGAGCAGTACTTC. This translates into CASSSGLSYEQYF. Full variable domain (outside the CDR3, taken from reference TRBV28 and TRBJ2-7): DVKVTQSSRYLVKRTGEKVFLECVQDMDHENMFWYRQDPGLGLRLIYFSYDVKMKEKGDIPEGYSVSREKKERFSLILESASTNQTSMYLCASSSGLSYEQYFGPGTRLTVT.

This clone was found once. The CDR3 is CASSRESGELFF. In nucleotides, the CDR3 is TGTGCCAGCAGCCGGGAGTCCGGGGAGCTGTTTTTT. V is TRBV6-2 or TRBV6-3 and J is TRBJ2-2; weak D call: TRBD2 (6 bases). Trimming stripped 6 bases from V and 6 bases from J, with 8 bases between. This CDR3 has 12 amino acids. The germline CDR1 and CDR2 sequences are MNHEY and SVGEGT.

The chain's CDR3 is CASSPGQATTNEKLFF. CDR3 bases: TGTGCCAGCAGCCCGGGACAGGCGACAACTAATGAAAAACTGTTTTTT. The chain employs TRBV6-2 or TRBV6-3 and TRBJ1-4; 8 positions agree with TRBD1. This CDR3 contains 16 residues. The germline CDR1 and CDR2 sequences are MNHEY and SVGEGT. V was clipped by 6 bases and J by 0 bases; unmatched bases: 6.

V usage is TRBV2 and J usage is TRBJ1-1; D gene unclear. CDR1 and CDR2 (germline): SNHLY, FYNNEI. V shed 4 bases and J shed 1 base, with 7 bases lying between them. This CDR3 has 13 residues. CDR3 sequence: CASSGERNTEAFF. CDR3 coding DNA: TGTGCCAGCAGTGGGGAGAGGAACACTGAAGCTTTCTTT. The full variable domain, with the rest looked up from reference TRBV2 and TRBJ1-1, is EPEVTQTPSHQVTQMGQEVILRCVPISNHLYFYWYRQILGQKVEFLVSFYNNEISEKSEIFDDQFSVERPDGSNFTLKIRSTKLEDSAMYFCASSGERNTEAFFGQGTRLTVV.

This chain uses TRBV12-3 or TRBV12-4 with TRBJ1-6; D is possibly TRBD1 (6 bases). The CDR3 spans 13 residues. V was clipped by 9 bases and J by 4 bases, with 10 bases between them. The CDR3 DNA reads TGTGCCAGTGGAGGGGGGTATAATTCACCCCTCCACTTT. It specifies CASGGGYNSPLHF.

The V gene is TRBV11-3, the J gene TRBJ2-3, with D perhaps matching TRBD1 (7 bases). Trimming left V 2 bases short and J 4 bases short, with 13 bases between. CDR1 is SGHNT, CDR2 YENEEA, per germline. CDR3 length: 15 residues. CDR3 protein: CASSLSTGEADTQYF. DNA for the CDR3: TGTGCCAGCAGCTTATCAACAGGGGAGGCAGATACGCAGTATTTT.

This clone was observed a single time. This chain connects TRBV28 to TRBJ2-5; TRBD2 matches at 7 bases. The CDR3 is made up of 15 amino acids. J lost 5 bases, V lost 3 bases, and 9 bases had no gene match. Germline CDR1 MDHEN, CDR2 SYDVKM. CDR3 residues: CASSFGGRARETQYF. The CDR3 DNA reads TGTGCCAGCAGTTTTGGTGGGAGGGCGCGGGAGACCCAGTACTTC.

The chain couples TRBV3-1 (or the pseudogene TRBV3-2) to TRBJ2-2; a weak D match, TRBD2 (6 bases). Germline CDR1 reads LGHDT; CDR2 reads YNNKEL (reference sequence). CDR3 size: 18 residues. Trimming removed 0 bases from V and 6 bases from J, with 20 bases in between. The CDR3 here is CASSQDRGSGQLSGELFF. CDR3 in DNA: TGTGCCAGCAGCCAAGATCGAGGGAGCGGGCAATTGTCCGGGGAGCTGTTTTTT.

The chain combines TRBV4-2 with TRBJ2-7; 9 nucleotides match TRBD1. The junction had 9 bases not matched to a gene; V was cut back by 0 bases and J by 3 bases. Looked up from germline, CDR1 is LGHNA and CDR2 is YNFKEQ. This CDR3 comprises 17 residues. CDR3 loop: CASSQERVSGQGYEQYF. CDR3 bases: TGTGCCAGCAGCCAAGAACGAGTGTCGGGACAGGGCTACGAGCAGTACTTC.

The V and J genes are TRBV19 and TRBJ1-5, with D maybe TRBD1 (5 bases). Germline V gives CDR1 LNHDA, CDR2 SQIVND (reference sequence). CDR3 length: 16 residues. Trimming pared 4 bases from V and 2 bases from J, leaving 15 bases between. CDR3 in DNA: TGTGCCAGTAGTACAGGCGGGACTCCAGGCAATCAGCCCCAGCATTTT. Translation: CASSTGGTPGNQPQHF.

The CDR3 bases are TGCGCCAGCAGCCAAGAGGGCAGGGAAGCTGAAAAACTGTTTTTT. It is translated as CASSQEGREAEKLFF. V gene TRBV4-1 combines with J gene TRBJ1-4, with D maybe TRBD1 (5 bases). Germline V gene sequence: CDR1 MGHRA, CDR2 YSYEKL. V lost 0 bases, J lost 7 bases, and 12 bases lay in between. The CDR3 consists of 15 residues.

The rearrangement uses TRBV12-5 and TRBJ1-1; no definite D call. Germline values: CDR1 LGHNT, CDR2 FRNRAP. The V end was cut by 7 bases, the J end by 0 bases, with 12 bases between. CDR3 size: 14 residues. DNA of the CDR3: TGTGCTAGTGTCCAGAGTACTCTGAACACTGAAGCTTTCTTT. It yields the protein CASVQSTLNTEAFF.

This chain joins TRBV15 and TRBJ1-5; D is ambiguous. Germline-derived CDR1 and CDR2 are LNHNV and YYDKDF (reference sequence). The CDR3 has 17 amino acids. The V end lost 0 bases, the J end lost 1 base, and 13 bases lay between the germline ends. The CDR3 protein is CATSRDPGFWSNQPQHF. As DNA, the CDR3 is TGTGCCACCAGCAGAGACCCGGGATTTTGGAGCAATCAGCCCCAGCATTTT.